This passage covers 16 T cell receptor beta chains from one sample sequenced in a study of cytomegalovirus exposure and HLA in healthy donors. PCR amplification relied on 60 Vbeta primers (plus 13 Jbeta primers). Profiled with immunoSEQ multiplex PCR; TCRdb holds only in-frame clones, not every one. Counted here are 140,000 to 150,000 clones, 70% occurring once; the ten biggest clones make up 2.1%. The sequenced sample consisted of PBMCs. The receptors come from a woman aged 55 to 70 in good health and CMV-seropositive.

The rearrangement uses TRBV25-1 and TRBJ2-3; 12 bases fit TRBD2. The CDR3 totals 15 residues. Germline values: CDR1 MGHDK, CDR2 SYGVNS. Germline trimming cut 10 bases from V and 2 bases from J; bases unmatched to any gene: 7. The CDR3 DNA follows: TGTGCCACCACAACTAGCGGGGGGATCACAGATACGCAGTATTTT. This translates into CATTTSGGITDTQYF.

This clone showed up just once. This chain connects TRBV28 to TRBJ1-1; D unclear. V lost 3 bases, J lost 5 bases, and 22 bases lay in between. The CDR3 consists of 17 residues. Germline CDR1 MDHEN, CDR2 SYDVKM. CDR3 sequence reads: CASSFSGSPRRRTEAFF. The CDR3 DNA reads TGTGCCAGCAGTTTTTCTGGGTCCCCTCGTAGGAGAACTGAAGCTTTCTTT.

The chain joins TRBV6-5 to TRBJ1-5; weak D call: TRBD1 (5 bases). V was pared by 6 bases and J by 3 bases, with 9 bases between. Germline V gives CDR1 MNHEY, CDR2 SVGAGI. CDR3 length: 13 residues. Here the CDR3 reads CASRDSDNQPQHF. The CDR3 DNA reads TGTGCCAGCAGAGACAGCGACAATCAGCCCCAGCATTTT.

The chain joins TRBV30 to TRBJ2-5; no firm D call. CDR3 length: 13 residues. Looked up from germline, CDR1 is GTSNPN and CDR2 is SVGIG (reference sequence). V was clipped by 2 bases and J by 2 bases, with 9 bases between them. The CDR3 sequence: CAWSFGRQETQYF. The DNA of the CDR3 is TGTGCCTGGAGTTTCGGCAGGCAAGAGACCCAGTACTTC. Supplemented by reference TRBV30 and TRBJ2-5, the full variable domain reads SQTIHQWPATLVQPVGSPLSLECTVEGTSNPNLYWYRQAAGRGLQLLFYSVGIGQISSEVPQNLSASRPQDRQFILSSKKLLLSDSGFYLCAWSFGRQETQYFGPGTRLLVL.

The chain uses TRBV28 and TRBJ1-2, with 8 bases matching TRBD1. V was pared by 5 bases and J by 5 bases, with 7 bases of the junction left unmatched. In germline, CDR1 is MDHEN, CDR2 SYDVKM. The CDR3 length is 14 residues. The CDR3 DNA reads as TGTGCCAGCAGTCCTCGGACAGGGCGATATGGCTACACCTTC. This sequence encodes CASSPRTGRYGYTF.

The CDR3, as DNA: TGTGCCACCCACTCCTACAATGAGCAGTTCTTC. Translating gives CATHSYNEQFF. This sequence joins TRBV10-3 and TRBJ2-1; D not resolved. The V end lost 10 bases, the J end lost 0 bases, and 4 bases lay between the germline ends. This CDR3 contains 11 residues. The germline CDR1 and CDR2 sequences are ENHRY and SYGVKD.

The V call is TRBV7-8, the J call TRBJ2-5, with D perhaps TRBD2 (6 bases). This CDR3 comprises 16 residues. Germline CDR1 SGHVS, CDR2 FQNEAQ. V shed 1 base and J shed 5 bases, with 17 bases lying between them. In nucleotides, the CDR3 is TGTGCCAGCAGCTTAGGCCGAGTGGGAGGAAGGGAGACCCAGTACTTC. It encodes CASSLGRVGGRETQYF.

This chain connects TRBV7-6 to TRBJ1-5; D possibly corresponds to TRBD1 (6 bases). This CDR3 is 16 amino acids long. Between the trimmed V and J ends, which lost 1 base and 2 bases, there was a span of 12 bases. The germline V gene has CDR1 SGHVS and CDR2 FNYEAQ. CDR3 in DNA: TGTGCCAGCAGCTTAGGAACAGGGAGTCGCAATCAGCCCCAGCATTTT. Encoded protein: CASSLGTGSRNQPQHF.

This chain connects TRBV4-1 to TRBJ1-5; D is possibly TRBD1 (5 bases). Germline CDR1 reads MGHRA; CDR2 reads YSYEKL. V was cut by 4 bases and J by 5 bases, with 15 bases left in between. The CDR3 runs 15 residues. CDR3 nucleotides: TGCGCCAGCAGCCGGGAGGACATGGCCGATCAGCCCCAGCATTTT. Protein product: CASSREDMADQPQHF.

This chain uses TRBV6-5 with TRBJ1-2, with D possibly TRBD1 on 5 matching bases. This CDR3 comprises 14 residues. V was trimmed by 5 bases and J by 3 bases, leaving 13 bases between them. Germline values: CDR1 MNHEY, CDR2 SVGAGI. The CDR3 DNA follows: TGTGCCAGCAGTAATAACGGGGGAGACTATGGCTACACCTTC. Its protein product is CASSNNGGDYGYTF.

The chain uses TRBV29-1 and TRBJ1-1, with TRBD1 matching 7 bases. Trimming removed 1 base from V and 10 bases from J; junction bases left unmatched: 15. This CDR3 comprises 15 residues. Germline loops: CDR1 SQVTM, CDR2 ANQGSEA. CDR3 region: CSVEGGRQGPMGAFF. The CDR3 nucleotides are TGCAGCGTTGAAGGGGGTAGACAGGGCCCTATGGGAGCTTTCTTT.

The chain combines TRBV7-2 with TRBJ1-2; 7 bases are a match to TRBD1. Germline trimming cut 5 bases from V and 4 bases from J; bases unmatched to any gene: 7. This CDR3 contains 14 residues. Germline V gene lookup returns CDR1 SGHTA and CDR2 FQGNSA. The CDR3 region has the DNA TGTGCCAGCAGCCCCTCAGGGACAGCCTATGGCTACACCTTC. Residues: CASSPSGTAYGYTF.

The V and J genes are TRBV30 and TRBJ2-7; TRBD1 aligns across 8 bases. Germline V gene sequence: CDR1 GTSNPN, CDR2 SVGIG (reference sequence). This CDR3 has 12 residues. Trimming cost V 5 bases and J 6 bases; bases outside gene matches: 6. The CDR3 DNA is TGTGCCTGGGACAGGGGTTGGGGCGAGCAGTACTTC. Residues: CAWDRGWGEQYF.

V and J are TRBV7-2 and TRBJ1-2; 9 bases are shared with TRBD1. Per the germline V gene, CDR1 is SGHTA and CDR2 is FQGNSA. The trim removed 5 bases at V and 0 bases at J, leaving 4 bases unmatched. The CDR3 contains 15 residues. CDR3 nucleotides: TGTGCCAGCAGCCCACGGACAGGGGCTAACTATGGCTACACCTTC. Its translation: CASSPRTGANYGYTF.

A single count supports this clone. The CDR3 sequence: CASSAPAGKADTQYF. CDR3 bases: TGTGCCAGCAGCGCTCCGGCAGGGAAGGCAGATACGCAGTATTTT. The chain carries TRBV9 and TRBJ2-3; maybe TRBD1 (5 bases). CDR1 is SGDLS and CDR2 is YYNGEE in the germline V gene. V shed 3 bases and J shed 4 bases, with 15 bases lying between them. This CDR3 has 15 residues.

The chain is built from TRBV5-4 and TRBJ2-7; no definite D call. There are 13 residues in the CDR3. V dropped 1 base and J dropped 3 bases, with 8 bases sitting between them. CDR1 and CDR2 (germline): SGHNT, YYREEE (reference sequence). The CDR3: CASSLPTGYEQYF. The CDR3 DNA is TGTGCCAGCAGCTTGCCCACGGGCTACGAGCAGTACTTC.